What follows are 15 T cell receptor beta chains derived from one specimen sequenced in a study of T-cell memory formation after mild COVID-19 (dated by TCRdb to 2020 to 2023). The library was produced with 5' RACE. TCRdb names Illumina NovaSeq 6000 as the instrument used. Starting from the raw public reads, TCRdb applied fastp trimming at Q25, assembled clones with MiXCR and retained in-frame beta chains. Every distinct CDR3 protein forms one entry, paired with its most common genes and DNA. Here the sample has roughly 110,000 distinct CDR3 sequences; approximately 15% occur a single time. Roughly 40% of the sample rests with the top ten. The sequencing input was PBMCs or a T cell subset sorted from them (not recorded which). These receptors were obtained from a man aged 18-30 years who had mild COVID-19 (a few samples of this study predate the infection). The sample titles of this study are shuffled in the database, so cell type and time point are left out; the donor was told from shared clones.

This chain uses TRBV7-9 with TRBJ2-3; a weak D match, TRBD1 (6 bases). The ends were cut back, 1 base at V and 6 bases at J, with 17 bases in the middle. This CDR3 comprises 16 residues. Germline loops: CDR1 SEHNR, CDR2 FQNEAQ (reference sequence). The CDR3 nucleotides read TGTGCCAGCAGCTTAGGGGGGACAACCTGGGCTGATACGCAGTATTTT. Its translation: CASSLGGTTWADTQYF.

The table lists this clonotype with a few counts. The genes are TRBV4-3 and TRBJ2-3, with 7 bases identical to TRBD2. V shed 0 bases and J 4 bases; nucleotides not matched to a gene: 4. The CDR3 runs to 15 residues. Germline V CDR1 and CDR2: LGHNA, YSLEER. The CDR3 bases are TGCGCCAGCAGCCAAGAGGCGGCGGGGGCAGATACGCAGTATTTT. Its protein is CASSQEAAGADTQYF.

CDR3 coding DNA: TGTGCCAGCAGCCAGAGCCGGGATACGCAGTATTTT. Translation: CASSQSRDTQYF. The chain combines TRBV7-2 with TRBJ2-3; D unclear. Trimming stripped 5 bases from V and 6 bases from J, with 9 bases between. The CDR3 has 12 residues. Germline values: CDR1 SGHTA, CDR2 FQGNSA.

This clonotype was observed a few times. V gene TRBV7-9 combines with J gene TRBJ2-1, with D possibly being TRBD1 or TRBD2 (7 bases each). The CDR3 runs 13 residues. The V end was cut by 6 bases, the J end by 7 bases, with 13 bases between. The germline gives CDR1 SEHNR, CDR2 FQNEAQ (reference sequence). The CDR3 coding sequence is TGTGCCAGCAGTCCAGGGGGGGCGAATGAGCAGTTCTTC. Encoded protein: CASSPGGANEQFF.

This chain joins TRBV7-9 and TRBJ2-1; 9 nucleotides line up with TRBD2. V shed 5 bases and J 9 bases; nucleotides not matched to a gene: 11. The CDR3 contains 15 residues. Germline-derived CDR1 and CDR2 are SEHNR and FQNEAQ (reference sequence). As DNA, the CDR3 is TGTGCCAGCAGCCACCCGGGACTAGCAGCATTTGAGCAGTTCTTC. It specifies CASSHPGLAAFEQFF.

CDR3: CASSLASSYEQYV. In DNA form, the CDR3 reads TGTGCCAGCAGCTTGGCCAGCTCCTACGAGCAGTACGTC. The rearrangement links TRBV5-8 to TRBJ2-7; D call uncertain. V was trimmed by 0 bases and J by 0 bases, leaving 4 bases between them. Germline V gene lookup returns CDR1 SGHTS and CDR2 YDEGEE. The CDR3 runs to 13 residues.

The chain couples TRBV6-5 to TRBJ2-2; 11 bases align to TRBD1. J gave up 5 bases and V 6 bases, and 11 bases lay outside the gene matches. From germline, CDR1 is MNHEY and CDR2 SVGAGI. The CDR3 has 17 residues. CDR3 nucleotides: TGTGCCAGCAGACGTCCCGGGACAGGGGGGAGAACCGGGGAGCTGTTTTTT. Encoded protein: CASRRPGTGGRTGELFF.

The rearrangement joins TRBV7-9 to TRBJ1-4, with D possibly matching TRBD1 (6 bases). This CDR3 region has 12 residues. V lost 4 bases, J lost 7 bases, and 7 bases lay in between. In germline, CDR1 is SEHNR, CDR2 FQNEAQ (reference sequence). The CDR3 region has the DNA TGTGCCAGCAGCTCCAGGGGTGAAAAACTGTTTTTT. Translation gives CASSSRGEKLFF.

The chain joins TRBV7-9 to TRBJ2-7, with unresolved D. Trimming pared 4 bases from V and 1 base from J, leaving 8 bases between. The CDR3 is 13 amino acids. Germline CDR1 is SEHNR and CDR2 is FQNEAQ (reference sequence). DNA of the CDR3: TGTGCCAGCAGCTCCAGGTTTTCCTACGAGCAGTACGTC. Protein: CASSSRFSYEQYV.

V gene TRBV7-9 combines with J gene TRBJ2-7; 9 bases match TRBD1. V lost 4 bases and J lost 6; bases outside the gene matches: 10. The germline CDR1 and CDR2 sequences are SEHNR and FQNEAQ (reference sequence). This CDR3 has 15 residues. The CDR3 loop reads CASSSPWDREGEQYF. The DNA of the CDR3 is TGTGCCAGCAGCTCCCCGTGGGACAGGGAGGGCGAGCAGTACTTC.

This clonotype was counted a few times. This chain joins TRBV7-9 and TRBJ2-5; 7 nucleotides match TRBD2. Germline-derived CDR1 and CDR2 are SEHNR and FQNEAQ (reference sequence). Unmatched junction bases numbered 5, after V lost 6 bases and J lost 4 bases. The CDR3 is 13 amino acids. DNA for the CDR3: TGTGCCAGCAGTCGGGGGGTCCGAGAGACCCAGTACTTC. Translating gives CASSRGVRETQYF. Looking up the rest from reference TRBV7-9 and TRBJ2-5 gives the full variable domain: DTGVSQNPRHKITKRGQNVTFRCDPISEHNRLYWYRQTLGQGPEFLTYFQNEAQLEKSRLLSDRFSAERPKGSFSTLEIQRTEQGDSAMYLCASSRGVRETQYFGPGTRLLVL.

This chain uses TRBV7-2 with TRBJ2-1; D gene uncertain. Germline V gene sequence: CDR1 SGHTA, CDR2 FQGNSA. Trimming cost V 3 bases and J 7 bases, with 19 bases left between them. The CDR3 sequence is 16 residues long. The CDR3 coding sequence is TGTGCCAGCAGCTTCCCAAGCCGGGTCCCCATAAATGAGCAGTTCTTC. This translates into CASSFPSRVPINEQFF.

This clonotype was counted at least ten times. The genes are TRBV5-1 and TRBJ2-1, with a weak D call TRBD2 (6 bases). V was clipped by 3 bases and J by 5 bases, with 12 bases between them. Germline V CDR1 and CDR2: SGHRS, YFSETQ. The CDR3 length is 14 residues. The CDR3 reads CASSYGTLDNEQFF. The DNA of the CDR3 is TGCGCCAGCAGCTACGGGACTCTTGACAATGAGCAGTTCTTC.

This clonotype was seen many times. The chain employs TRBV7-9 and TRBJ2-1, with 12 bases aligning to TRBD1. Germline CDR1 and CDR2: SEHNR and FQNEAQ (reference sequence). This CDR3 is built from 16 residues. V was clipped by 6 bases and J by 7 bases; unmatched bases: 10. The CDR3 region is CASRAARDRGRNEQFF. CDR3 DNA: TGTGCCAGCAGAGCGGCCCGGGACAGGGGGCGGAATGAGCAGTTCTTC.

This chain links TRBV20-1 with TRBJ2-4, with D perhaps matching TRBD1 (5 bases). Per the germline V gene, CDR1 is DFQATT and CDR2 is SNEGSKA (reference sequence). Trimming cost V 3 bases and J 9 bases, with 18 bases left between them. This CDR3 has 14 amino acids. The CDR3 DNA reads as TGCAGTGCTAGTGGCAGGGAAGGCCGGCCCATTCAGTACTTC. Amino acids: CSASGREGRPIQYF.